The source of this TCR beta chain is a study of preoperative IRX-2 immunotherapy in early breast cancer. Treatment of the sample: preoperative locoregional IRX-2 cytokine immunotherapy. Preoperative locoregional IRX-2 cytokine immunotherapy was tested in the phase Ib source study. Trimming stripped 6 bases from V and 4 bases from J, with 15 bases between. The CDR3 is made up of 14 amino acids. Germline lookup yields CDR1 SGHNT and CDR2 YENEEA. Sequencing was performed with immunoSEQ multiplex PCR; in TCRdb, only in-frame clones are kept and a portion is missing. The table includes under 4,500 clones, 60% to 80% detected once.

Specimen: tumor tissue, collected after IRX-2 immunotherapy. The sequence was obtained from a human donor with breast cancer. The J gene is TRBJ1-1, the V gene TRBV11-3; a weak D match, TRBD1 (5 bases). The CDR3: CASSRDSLRTEAFF. CDR3 bases: TGTGCCAGCAGTCGGGACTCCCTCCGCACTGAAGCTTTCTTT.